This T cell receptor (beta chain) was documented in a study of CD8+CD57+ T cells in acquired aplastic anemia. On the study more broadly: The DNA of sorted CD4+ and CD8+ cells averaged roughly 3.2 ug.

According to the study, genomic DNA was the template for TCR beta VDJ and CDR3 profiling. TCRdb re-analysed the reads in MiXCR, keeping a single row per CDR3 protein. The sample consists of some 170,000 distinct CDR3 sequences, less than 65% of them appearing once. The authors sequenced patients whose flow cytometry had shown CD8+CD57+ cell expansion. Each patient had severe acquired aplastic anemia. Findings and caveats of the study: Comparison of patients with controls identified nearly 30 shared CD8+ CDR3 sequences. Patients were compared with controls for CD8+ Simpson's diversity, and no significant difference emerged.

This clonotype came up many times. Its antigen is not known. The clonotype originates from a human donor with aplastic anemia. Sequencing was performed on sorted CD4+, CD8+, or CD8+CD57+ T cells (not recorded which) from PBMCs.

CDR3 protein: CASSLAPSGTFDEQFF. CDR3 in DNA: TGTGCCAGCAGCTTAGCCCCGTCAGGGACATTCGATGAGCAGTTCTTC. The chain joins TRBV13 to TRBJ2-1, with D tentatively TRBD1 (6 bases). This CDR3 has 16 residues. V lost 1 base, J lost 8 bases, and 18 bases lay in between. In germline, CDR1 is PRHDT, CDR2 FYEKMQ (reference sequence).